Following are 21 T cell receptor beta chains from one sample sequenced in a study of blood T cell repertoires in COVID-19 (TCRdb year 2020). Library preparation was by the immunoSEQ multiplex PCR assay. Here the immuneACCESS table is served through TCRdb, limited to in-frame sequences with V and J called. Missing clones are a known gap in these copies; in checked studies unresolved V genes cover under half, and the rest lacks a known reason. This sample has tens of thousands of clones in its table, and around 86% of those were observed once. The ten most abundant clones make up around 4.5% of the sample. Sequenced input: peripheral blood. Receptors were obtained from a woman at least 80 years old with acute or convalescent COVID-19.

The sample holds a few counts of this clone. The genes are TRBV19 and TRBJ2-5, with D possibly matching TRBD2 (6 bases). Germline values: CDR1 LNHDA, CDR2 SQIVND (reference sequence). The CDR3 is 14 residues long. The V and J ends lost 7 bases and 5 bases respectively, with 17 bases between them. This CDR3 is CASKRDSGRETQYF. CDR3 nucleotide sequence: TGTGCCAGTAAAAGGGACTCGGGGAGGGAGACCCAGTACTTC.

The chain employs TRBV13 and TRBJ1-2; D perhaps matches TRBD1 (5 bases). The CDR3 is made up of 13 amino acids. Trimming left V 5 bases short and J 5 bases short, with 12 bases between. Germline-derived CDR1 and CDR2 are PRHDT and FYEKMQ (reference sequence). CDR3 sequence: CASSEAGVYGYTF. CDR3 DNA sequence: TGTGCCAGCAGCGAAGCGGGGGTATATGGCTACACCTTC.

This sequence joins TRBV10-3 and TRBJ1-4; TRBD1 matches 10 bases. In germline, CDR1 is ENHRY, CDR2 SYGVKD. The CDR3 sequence is 15 residues long. With V trimmed by 2 bases and J by 7 bases, 4 bases remained unmatched. CDR3 residues: CAISEGDRGVEKLFF. CDR3 sequence (DNA): TGTGCCATCAGTGAGGGGGACAGGGGAGTTGAAAAACTGTTTTTT.

This chain connects TRBV5-1 to TRBJ1-6, with 7 bases aligning to TRBD1. The V segment lost 4 bases and the J segment 5 bases; nucleotides outside the gene matches: 3. The CDR3 length is 14 residues. Germline CDR1 reads SGHRS; CDR2 reads YFSETQ. DNA of the CDR3: TGCGCCAGCAGCCAGGGACAGAATAATTCACCCCTCCACTTT. Translation gives CASSQGQNNSPLHF.

This chain links TRBV4-2 with TRBJ1-3, with D unclear. The germline V and J ends were trimmed by 0 bases and 0 bases, with 6 bases remaining between them. The CDR3 is 15 amino acids. Germline V gene data show CDR1 as LGHNA and CDR2 as YNFKEQ. DNA for the CDR3: TGTGCCAGCAGCCAAGAGGGCAACTCTGGAAACACCATATATTTT. It encodes CASSQEGNSGNTIYF.

J is TRBJ1-3 and V is TRBV6-6; no clear D gene. V lost 7 bases, J lost 9 bases, and 19 bases lay in between. This CDR3 region has 14 residues. Germline loops: CDR1 MNHNY, CDR2 SVGAGI (reference sequence). As DNA, the CDR3 is TGTGCCAGCACTCCCCCTCAGATAATAAGCACCATATATTTT. This codes for CASTPPQIISTIYF.

Regarding this clone: Other DNA sequences of this sample code for an identical CDR3. This sequence joins TRBV5-4 and TRBJ2-5; TRBD1 aligns across 7 bases. The V segment lost 4 bases and the J segment 5 bases; nucleotides outside the gene matches: 5. Germline CDR1 SGHNT, CDR2 YYREEE (reference sequence). The length of the CDR3 is 13 residues. CDR3 in DNA: TGTGCCAGCAGCCCAGGGGGTAGGGAGACCCAGTACTTC. Encoded protein: CASSPGGRETQYF.

The V and J genes are TRBV3-1 (or the pseudogene TRBV3-2) and TRBJ2-6; D possibly corresponds to TRBD2 (5 bases). In germline, CDR1 is LGHDT, CDR2 YNNKEL (reference sequence). Trimming took 4 bases from V and 0 from J, leaving 7 bases between them. The CDR3 contains 15 residues. The CDR3 sequence is CASSPGISGANVLTF. For the CDR3, the DNA is TGTGCCAGCAGCCCGGGAATCTCTGGGGCCAACGTCCTGACTTTC.

This sequence joins TRBV18 and TRBJ1-2, with a weak D call TRBD1 (5 bases). The CDR3 sequence is 15 residues long. Per germline, CDR1 KGHSH and CDR2 LQKENI. Trimming took 0 bases from V and 1 from J, leaving 9 bases between them. CDR3 residues: CASSPPGQLNYGYTF. CDR3 in DNA: TGTGCCAGCTCACCACCCGGACAACTTAACTATGGCTACACCTTC.

The chain employs TRBV11-2 and TRBJ1-2, with a weak D call TRBD1 (6 bases). With 2 bases removed from V and 5 bases from J, the gap between germline ends came to 9 bases. CDR1 is SGHAT, CDR2 FQNNGV, per germline. This CDR3 is built from 13 residues. CDR3 residues: CASSLRGGYGYTF. In DNA form, the CDR3 reads TGTGCCAGCAGCTTAAGGGGGGGGTATGGCTACACCTTC.

The rearrangement uses TRBV5-8 and TRBJ1-2; D remains unclear. The germline CDR1 and CDR2 sequences are SGHTS and YDEGEE. This CDR3 is built from 19 residues. The V end was cut by 0 bases, the J end by 0 bases, with 21 bases between. The CDR3 bases are TGTGCCAGCAGCTTGGGTGGGAGACGGAGGGCTCTTTCTAACTATGGCTACACCTTC. Protein product: CASSLGGRRRALSNYGYTF.

V is TRBV28 and J is TRBJ1-2, with TRBD1 matching over 10 bases. The CDR3 covers 19 residues. After removal of 6 bases from V and 4 bases from J, the junction contained 20 bases not matched to a gene. The germline V gene has CDR1 MDHEN and CDR2 SYDVKM. CDR3 amino acids: CASSPPSPGTGADVYGYTF. CDR3 nucleotides: TGTGCCAGCAGCCCTCCTTCTCCCGGGACAGGGGCAGATGTCTATGGCTACACCTTC.

The chain employs TRBV5-4 and TRBJ2-7; 10 bases match TRBD2. CDR3 length: 15 residues. Germline V CDR1 and CDR2: SGHNT, YYREEE (reference sequence). The ends lost 0 bases at V and 4 bases at J; junction bases unmatched: 4. The CDR3 spells CASSLAPSGSYEQYF. The CDR3 nucleotides read TGTGCCAGCAGCTTGGCCCCTAGCGGGAGTTACGAGCAGTACTTC.

V is TRBV18 and J is TRBJ1-2; the match to TRBD1 covers 7 bases. Germline CDR1 KGHSH, CDR2 LQKENI. Trimming cost V 4 bases and J 6 bases; bases outside gene matches: 5. CDR3 length: 13 amino acids. CDR3 residues: CASSRTGVDGYTF. In DNA, the CDR3 is TGTGCCAGCTCACGAACAGGGGTGGATGGCTACACCTTC.

The chain employs TRBV19 and TRBJ1-5, with D maybe TRBD1 (5 bases). Germline assignment: CDR1 LNHDA and CDR2 SQIVND (reference sequence). V was shortened by 2 bases and J by 1 base, with 6 bases between the two germline ends. The CDR3 covers 14 residues. The CDR3 sequence: CASSISGSNQPQHF. CDR3 nucleotides: TGTGCCAGTAGTATATCAGGGAGCAATCAGCCCCAGCATTTT.

The chain links TRBV28 to TRBJ1-2; D not certain. Trimming took off 5 bases at V and 1 base at J, with 5 bases between the two ends. The CDR3 has 12 residues. Germline values: CDR1 MDHEN, CDR2 SYDVKM. This CDR3 reads CASSQLNYGYTF. CDR3 coding DNA: TGTGCCAGCAGTCAACTTAACTATGGCTACACCTTC.

CDR3 bases: TGTGCCAGCAGCGAGCAGGGGGCGATAAACACTGAAGCTTTCTTT. It yields the protein CASSEQGAINTEAFF. The gene calls are TRBV9 and TRBJ1-1; TRBD1 matches at 8 bases. Germline V CDR1 and CDR2: SGDLS, YYNGEE. The CDR3 is made up of 15 amino acids. V lost 3 bases to trimming and J lost 2 bases; unmatched junction nucleotides: 6. Using reference TRBV9 and TRBJ1-1 for the parts outside the CDR3, the full variable domain is DSGVTQTPKHLITATGQRVTLRCSPRSGDLSVYWYQQSLDQGLQFLIQYYNGEERAKGNILERFSAQQFPDLHSELNLSSLELGDSALYFCASSEQGAINTEAFFGQGTRLTVV.

V usage is TRBV2 and J usage is TRBJ2-7; 10 nucleotides agree with TRBD1. Germline V gives CDR1 SNHLY, CDR2 FYNNEI. The CDR3 has 13 residues. V gave up 8 bases and J gave up 5 bases; unmatched junction bases: 6. In DNA, the CDR3 is TGTGCCAGCTTCCCGACAGGGGGCCACGAGCAGTACTTC. The encoded protein is CASFPTGGHEQYF.

This rearrangement joins TRBV9 to TRBJ1-1; D is ambiguous. V lost 3 bases and J 4 bases, leaving 13 bases between the germline ends. The CDR3 runs to 14 residues. From germline, CDR1 is SGDLS and CDR2 YYNGEE. The CDR3 region is CASSALQGGTEAFF. CDR3 DNA sequence: TGTGCCAGCAGCGCTCTACAAGGAGGCACTGAAGCTTTCTTT.

The chain recombines TRBV11-2 with TRBJ2-1, with TRBD2 as a possible D gene (6 bases). The CDR3 totals 11 residues. Per the germline V gene, CDR1 is SGHAT and CDR2 is FQNNGV. V gave up 6 bases and J gave up 9 bases, with 9 bases separating them. The CDR3 loop is CASRLGGEQFF. CDR3 sequence (DNA): TGTGCCAGCAGGTTGGGGGGTGAGCAGTTCTTC. The variable domain in full, with the rest retrieved from reference TRBV11-2 and TRBJ2-1, is EAGVAQSPRYKIIEKRQSVAFWCNPISGHATLYWYQQILGQGPKLLIQFQNNGVVDDSQLPKDRFSAERLKGVDSTLKIQPAKLEDSAVYLCASRLGGEQFFGPGTRLTVL.

The chain links TRBV13 to TRBJ2-1, with D perhaps TRBD1 (5 bases). From germline, CDR1 is PRHDT and CDR2 FYEKMQ (reference sequence). CDR3 length equals 14 residues. V was shortened by 5 bases and J by 2 bases, with 10 bases between the two germline ends. CDR3 bases: TGTGCCAGCAGCACAAAGACAGCCTACAATGAGCAGTTCTTC. This encodes CASSTKTAYNEQFF.